These 9 T cell receptor beta chains came from one sample sequenced in a study of cytomegalovirus exposure and HLA in healthy donors. The PCR used 60 Vbeta and 13 Jbeta primers. TCRdb keeps only in-frame clones here, not all; method: immunoSEQ multiplex PCR. The profile shows more than 150,000 clones, 80% to 90% of them singletons. The sample consisted of PBMCs. These receptors originate from a girl aged 2-10 years in good health and CMV-seropositive.

Note on this clone: The identical CDR3 is also encoded by other nucleotide sequences in the sample. V gene TRBV15 combines with J gene TRBJ1-4, with a weak D call TRBD1 (5 bases). The ends were cut back, 9 bases at V and 0 bases at J, with 23 bases in the middle. Germline CDR1 is LNHNV and CDR2 is YYDKDF (reference sequence). This CDR3 contains 18 residues. CDR3 loop: CATQQGGIVPPTNEKLFF. CDR3 coding DNA: TGTGCCACGCAGCAGGGTGGGATAGTCCCCCCAACTAATGAAAAACTGTTTTTT.

V usage is TRBV6-1 and J usage is TRBJ2-2; a possible D gene is TRBD1 (5 bases). CDR3 length: 14 residues. The germline gives CDR1 MNHNS, CDR2 SASEGT. V was trimmed by 3 bases and J by 1 base, leaving 6 bases between them. The CDR3 nucleotides are TGTGCCAGCAGTGATCAGGGGAACACCGGGGAGCTGTTTTTT. Its translation is CASSDQGNTGELFF.

The rearrangement joins TRBV7-6 to TRBJ2-6; D remains unclear. CDR1 SGHVS and CDR2 FNYEAQ come from the germline V gene. The CDR3 has 14 amino acids. V lost 5 bases to trimming and J lost 3 bases, with 8 bases between them. CDR3 sequence reads: CASSEQSGANVLTF. In DNA form, the CDR3 reads TGTGCCAGCAGCGAACAAAGTGGGGCCAACGTCCTGACTTTC.

The J gene is TRBJ2-1, the V gene TRBV6-5; D perhaps matches TRBD2 (6 bases). V lost 6 bases and J lost 4, with 13 bases in between. The germline V gene has CDR1 MNHEY and CDR2 SVGAGI. The CDR3 extends over 14 amino acids. The CDR3 DNA follows: TGTGCCAGCAGCCTTTTAGCGGTGTACAATGAGCAGTTCTTC. Amino acids: CASSLLAVYNEQFF.

The chain employs TRBV29-1 and TRBJ2-7; tentatively, D is TRBD1 (6 bases). Germline-derived CDR1 and CDR2 are SQVTM and ANQGSEA. Trimming cost V 4 bases and J 2 bases, with 9 bases left between them. The CDR3 consists of 12 residues. In DNA, the CDR3 is TGCAGCGTTGCCAGGGGAGCCTACGAGCAGTACTTC. This sequence encodes CSVARGAYEQYF.

The V and J genes are TRBV19 and TRBJ2-7; 7 positions match TRBD1. This CDR3 comprises 15 residues. After removal of 7 bases from V and 4 bases from J, the junction contained 13 bases not matched to a gene. CDR1 LNHDA and CDR2 SQIVND come from the germline V gene (reference sequence). The CDR3 loop is CASNAKRDREYEQYF. The CDR3 DNA follows: TGTGCCAGTAACGCCAAACGGGACAGAGAATACGAGCAGTACTTC.

The chain combines TRBV7-9 with TRBJ2-1; TRBD2 matches at 8 bases. Germline trimming cut 5 bases from V and 0 bases from J; bases unmatched to any gene: 9. This CDR3 contains 17 residues. Germline V gene sequence: CDR1 SEHNR, CDR2 FQNEAQ (reference sequence). The CDR3 bases are TGTGCCAGCAGCGCCCCAGGGAGCGGGAGCTCCTACAATGAGCAGTTCTTC. Amino acids: CASSAPGSGSSYNEQFF.

The chain employs TRBV4-2 and TRBJ1-4; maybe TRBD1 (5 bases). V was trimmed by 5 bases and J by 2 bases, leaving 18 bases between them. Germline V lookup: CDR1 LGHNA, CDR2 YNFKEQ. This CDR3 has 17 amino acids. The CDR3 DNA is TGTGCCAGCAGCACTGGGACTTCTCTCGAGACTAATGAAAAACTGTTTTTT. It is translated as CASSTGTSLETNEKLFF.

The rearrangement uses TRBV9 and TRBJ2-7; 11 bases align to TRBD2. The V and J ends lost 0 bases and 6 bases, in that order; junction bases with no gene match: 8. The length of the CDR3 is 16 residues. Germline V lookup: CDR1 SGDLS, CDR2 YYNGEE. Here the CDR3 reads CASSVGGGLAGGEQYF. CDR3 nucleotides: TGTGCCAGCAGCGTAGGCGGGGGGCTAGCGGGAGGCGAGCAGTACTTC. Full variable domain (rest looked up from reference TRBV9 and TRBJ2-7): DSGVTQTPKHLITATGQRVTLRCSPRSGDLSVYWYQQSLDQGLQFLIQYYNGEERAKGNILERFSAQQFPDLHSELNLSSLELGDSALYFCASSVGGGLAGGEQYFGPGTRLTVT.